The 2 T cell receptor beta chains in this list originate from one sample, sequenced in a study of cytomegalovirus exposure and HLA in healthy donors. PCR amplification relied on 60 Vbeta primers (plus 13 Jbeta primers). TCRdb keeps only in-frame clones here, not all; method: immunoSEQ multiplex PCR. The table lists 50,000 to 60,000 clones, about 84% of them singletons. The sequencing input was PBMCs. Receptors were obtained from a female donor in good health and CMV-seronegative.

This chain connects TRBV29-1 to TRBJ2-5, with 10 bases matching TRBD1. V shed 6 bases, J shed 5 bases, and the junction held 6 bases outside the gene matches. The V gene's germline CDR1 is SQVTM and CDR2 ANQGSEA. This CDR3 spans 13 amino acids. The CDR3 is CSVRTGGYETQYF. As DNA, the CDR3 is TGCAGCGTCAGGACAGGGGGTTATGAGACCCAGTACTTC.

This clone was counted a single time. Other DNA sequences in the sample encode the same CDR3. The chain employs TRBV2 and TRBJ1-3; no firm D call. The germline CDR1 and CDR2 sequences are SNHLY and FYNNEI. V shed 1 base and J shed 0 bases, with 4 bases lying between them. The CDR3 loop spans 14 amino acids. The CDR3 bases are TGTGCCAGCAGTGAAGGCAGCTCTGGAAACACCATATATTTT. Protein product: CASSEGSSGNTIYF.